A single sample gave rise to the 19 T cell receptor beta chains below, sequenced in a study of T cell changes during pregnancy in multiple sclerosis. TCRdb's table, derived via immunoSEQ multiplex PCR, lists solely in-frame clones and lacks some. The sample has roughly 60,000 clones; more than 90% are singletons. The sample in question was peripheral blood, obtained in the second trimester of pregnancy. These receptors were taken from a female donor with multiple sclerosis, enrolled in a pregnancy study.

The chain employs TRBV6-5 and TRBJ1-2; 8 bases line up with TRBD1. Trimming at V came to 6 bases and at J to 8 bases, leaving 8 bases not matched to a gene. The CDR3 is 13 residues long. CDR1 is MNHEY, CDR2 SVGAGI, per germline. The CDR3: CASSPGQGGGYTF. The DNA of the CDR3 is TGTGCCAGCAGCCCCGGACAGGGAGGAGGCTACACCTTC.

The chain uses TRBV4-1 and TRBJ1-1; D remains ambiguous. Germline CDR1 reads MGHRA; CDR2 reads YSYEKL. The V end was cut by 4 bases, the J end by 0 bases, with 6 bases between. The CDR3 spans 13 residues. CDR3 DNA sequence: TGCGCCAGCAGCCCCCAGGTGAACACTGAAGCTTTCTTT. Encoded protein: CASSPQVNTEAFF.

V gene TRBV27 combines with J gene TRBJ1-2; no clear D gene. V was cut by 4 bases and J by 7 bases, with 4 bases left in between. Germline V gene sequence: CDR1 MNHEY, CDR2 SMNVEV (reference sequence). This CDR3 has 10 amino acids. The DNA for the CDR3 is TGTGCCAGCAGTTCGAGTGGCTACACCTTC. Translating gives CASSSSGYTF.

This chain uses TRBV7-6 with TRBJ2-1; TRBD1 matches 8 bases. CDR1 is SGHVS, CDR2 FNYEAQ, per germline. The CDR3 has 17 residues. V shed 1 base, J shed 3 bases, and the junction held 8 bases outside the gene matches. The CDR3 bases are TGTGCCAGCAGCTTAGTGTCGGGCAGGGGGCACTACAATGAGCAGTTCTTC. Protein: CASSLVSGRGHYNEQFF.

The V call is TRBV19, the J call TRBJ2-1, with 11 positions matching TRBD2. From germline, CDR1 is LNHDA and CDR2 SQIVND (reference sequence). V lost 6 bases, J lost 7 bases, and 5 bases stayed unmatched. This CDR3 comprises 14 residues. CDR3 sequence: CASSLAGGPNEQFF. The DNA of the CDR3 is TGTGCCAGTAGCCTAGCGGGAGGCCCAAATGAGCAGTTCTTC.

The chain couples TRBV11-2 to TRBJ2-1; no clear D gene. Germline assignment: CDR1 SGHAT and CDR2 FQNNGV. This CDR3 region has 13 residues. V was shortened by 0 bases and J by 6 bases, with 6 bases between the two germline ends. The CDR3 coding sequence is TGTGCCAGCAGCTTAGATTGGAGCAATGAGCAGTTCTTC. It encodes CASSLDWSNEQFF.

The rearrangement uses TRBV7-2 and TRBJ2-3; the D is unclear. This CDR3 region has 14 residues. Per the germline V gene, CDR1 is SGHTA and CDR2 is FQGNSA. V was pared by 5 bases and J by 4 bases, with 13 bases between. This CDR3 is CASSPDLGADTQYF. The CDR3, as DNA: TGTGCCAGCAGCCCCGACCTAGGCGCAGATACGCAGTATTTT.

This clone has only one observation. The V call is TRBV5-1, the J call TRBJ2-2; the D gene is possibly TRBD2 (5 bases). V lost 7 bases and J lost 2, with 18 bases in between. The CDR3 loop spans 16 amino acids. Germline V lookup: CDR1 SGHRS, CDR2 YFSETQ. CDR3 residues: CASYPTQAANTGELFF. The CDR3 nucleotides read TGCGCCAGCTACCCAACCCAAGCGGCAAACACCGGGGAGCTGTTTTTT.

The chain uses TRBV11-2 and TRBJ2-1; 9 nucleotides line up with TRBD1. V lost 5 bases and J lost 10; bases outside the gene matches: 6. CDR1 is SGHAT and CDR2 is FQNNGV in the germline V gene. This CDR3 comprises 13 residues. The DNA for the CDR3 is TGTGCCAGCAGCCCACAGGGGGCTGGGGAGCAGTTCTTC. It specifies CASSPQGAGEQFF.

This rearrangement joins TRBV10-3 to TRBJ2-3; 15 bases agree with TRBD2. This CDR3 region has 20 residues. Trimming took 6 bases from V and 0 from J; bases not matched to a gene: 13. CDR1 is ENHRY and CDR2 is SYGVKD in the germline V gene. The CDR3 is CAIRRGLAGGNVTSTDTQYF. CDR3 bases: TGTGCCATCAGAAGGGGACTAGCGGGGGGAAACGTTACTAGCACAGATACGCAGTATTTT.

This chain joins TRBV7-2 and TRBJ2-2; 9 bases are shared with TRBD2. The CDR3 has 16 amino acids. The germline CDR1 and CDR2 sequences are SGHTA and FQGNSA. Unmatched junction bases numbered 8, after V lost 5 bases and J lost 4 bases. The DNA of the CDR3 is TGTGCCAGCAGCCCCGACGGCGGGAGGGTCACCGGGGAGCTGTTTTTT. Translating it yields CASSPDGGRVTGELFF.

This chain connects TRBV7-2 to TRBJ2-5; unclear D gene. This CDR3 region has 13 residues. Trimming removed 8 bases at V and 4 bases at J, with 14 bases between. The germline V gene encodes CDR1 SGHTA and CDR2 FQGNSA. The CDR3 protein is CASRGSLRETQYF. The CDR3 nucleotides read TGTGCCAGCCGCGGTTCCCTACGAGAGACCCAGTACTTC.

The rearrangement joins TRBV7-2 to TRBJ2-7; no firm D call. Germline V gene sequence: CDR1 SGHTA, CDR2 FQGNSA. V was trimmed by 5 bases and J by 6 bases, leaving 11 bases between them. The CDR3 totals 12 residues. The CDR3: CASSNLVSEQYF. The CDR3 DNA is TGTGCCAGCAGCAACCTTGTGAGCGAGCAGTACTTC.

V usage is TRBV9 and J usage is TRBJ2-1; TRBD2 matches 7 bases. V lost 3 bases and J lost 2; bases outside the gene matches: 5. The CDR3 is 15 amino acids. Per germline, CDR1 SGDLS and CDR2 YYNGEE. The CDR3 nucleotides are TGTGCCAGCAGCGCCCGGGACTACCCCTACAATGAGCAGTTCTTC. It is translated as CASSARDYPYNEQFF. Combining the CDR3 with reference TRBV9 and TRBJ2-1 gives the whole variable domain DSGVTQTPKHLITATGQRVTLRCSPRSGDLSVYWYQQSLDQGLQFLIQYYNGEERAKGNILERFSAQQFPDLHSELNLSSLELGDSALYFCASSARDYPYNEQFFGPGTRLTVL.

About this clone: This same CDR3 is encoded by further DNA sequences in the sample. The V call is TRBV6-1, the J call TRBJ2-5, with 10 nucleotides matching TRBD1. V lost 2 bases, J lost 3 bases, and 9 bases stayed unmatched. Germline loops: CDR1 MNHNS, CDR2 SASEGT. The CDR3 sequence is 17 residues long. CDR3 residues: CASSEMLGQGLEETQYF. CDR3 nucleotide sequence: TGTGCCAGCAGTGAAATGCTGGGACAGGGGCTGGAAGAGACCCAGTACTTC.

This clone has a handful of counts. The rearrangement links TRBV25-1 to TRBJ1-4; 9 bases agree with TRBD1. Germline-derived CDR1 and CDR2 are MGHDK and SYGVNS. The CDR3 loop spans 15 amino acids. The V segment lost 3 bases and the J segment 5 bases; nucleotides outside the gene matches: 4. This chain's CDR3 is CASSDSGTGNEKLFF. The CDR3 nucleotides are TGTGCCAGCAGTGACTCCGGGACAGGGAATGAAAAACTGTTTTTT.

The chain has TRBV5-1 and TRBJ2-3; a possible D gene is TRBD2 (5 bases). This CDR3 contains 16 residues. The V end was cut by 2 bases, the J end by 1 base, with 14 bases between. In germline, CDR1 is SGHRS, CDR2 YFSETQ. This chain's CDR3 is CASSLEQPGGTDTQYF. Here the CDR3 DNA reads TGCGCCAGCAGCTTAGAACAGCCCGGGGGCACAGATACGCAGTATTTT.

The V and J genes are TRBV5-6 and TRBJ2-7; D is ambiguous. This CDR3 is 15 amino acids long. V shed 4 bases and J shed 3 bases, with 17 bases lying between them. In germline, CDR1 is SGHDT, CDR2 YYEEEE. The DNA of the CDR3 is TGTGCCAGCAGCAGTGGCCCGGCCAGGAACTACGAGCAGTACTTC. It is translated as CASSSGPARNYEQYF.

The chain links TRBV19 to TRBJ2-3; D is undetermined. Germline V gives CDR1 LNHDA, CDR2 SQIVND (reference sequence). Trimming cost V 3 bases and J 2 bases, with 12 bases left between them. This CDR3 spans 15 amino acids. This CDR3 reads CASSIRYRVTDTQYF. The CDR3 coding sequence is TGTGCCAGTAGTATTAGGTATCGGGTCACAGATACGCAGTATTTT.